Presented here are 26 T cell receptor beta chains from one specimen sequenced in a study of cytomegalovirus exposure and HLA in healthy donors (dated by TCRdb to 2015 to 2018). The library relied on the immunoSEQ multiplex PCR assay. TCRdb holds this immuneACCESS table with in-frame rearrangements only. Some clones are missing; in checked studies, unresolved V genes explain under half, and the rest has no known cause. The sample table lists about 120,000 clones, 89% of them with a count of one. Jointly, the top ten make up 1% to 1.5% of the sample. Specimen: PBMCs. The source of these receptors is a woman between 18 and 29 years old in good health and CMV-seronegative.

V and J are TRBV12-5 and TRBJ1-5, with D possibly TRBD1 on 6 matching bases. The germline CDR1 and CDR2 sequences are LGHNT and FRNRAP. V lost 2 bases, J lost 7 bases, and 12 bases lay in between. The CDR3 length is 14 residues. The CDR3 reads CASGLRPGEQPQHF. CDR3 DNA: TGTGCTAGTGGTTTGAGGCCAGGGGAGCAGCCCCAGCATTTT. Filled out from reference TRBV12-5 and TRBJ1-5, the complete variable domain reads DARVTQTPRHKVTEMGQEVTMRCQPILGHNTVFWYRQTMMQGLELLAYFRNRAPLDDSGMPKDRFSAEMPDATLATLKIQPSEPRDSAVYFCASGLRPGEQPQHFGDGTRLSIL.

The chain links TRBV18 to TRBJ2-2; D unclear. V lost 2 bases and J lost 8, with 15 bases in between. CDR1 and CDR2 from the germline V gene are KGHSH and LQKENI. The CDR3 length is 15 residues. The chain's CDR3 is CASSPTTAGRGELFF. CDR3 DNA: TGTGCCAGCTCACCAACGACGGCAGGTCGGGGGGAGCTGTTTTTT.

The chain couples TRBV27 to TRBJ2-5, with a weak D call TRBD2 (5 bases). The CDR3 extends over 12 amino acids. With 6 bases removed from V and 7 bases from J, the gap between germline ends came to 12 bases. The germline CDR1 and CDR2 sequences are MNHEY and SMNVEV (reference sequence). As DNA, the CDR3 is TGTGCCAGCAGACATCCCGCGGGGACCCAGTACTTC. Amino acid sequence: CASRHPAGTQYF.

CDR3 bases: TGTGCCAGCAGCCCCTTGACAGGGAACACCGGGGAGCTGTTTTTT. This encodes CASSPLTGNTGELFF. The rearrangement joins TRBV7-7 to TRBJ2-2, with D tentatively TRBD1 (6 bases). CDR1 and CDR2 from the germline V gene are SSHAT and FNYEAQ (reference sequence). This CDR3 region has 15 residues. V lost 5 bases, J lost 1 base, and 11 bases lay in between.

This sequence joins TRBV4-1 and TRBJ2-7; 9 bases match TRBD1. The germline gives CDR1 MGHRA, CDR2 YSYEKL. The junction had 3 bases not matched to a gene; V was cut back by 0 bases and J by 6 bases. This CDR3 has 14 residues. Here the CDR3 reads CASSQDWTGAEQYF. CDR3 DNA sequence: TGCGCCAGCAGCCAAGACTGGACAGGGGCCGAGCAGTACTTC.

The chain carries TRBV6-6 and TRBJ1-5; D possibly corresponds to TRBD1 (5 bases). The V end was cut by 7 bases, the J end by 5 bases, with 18 bases between. Germline V gives CDR1 MNHNY, CDR2 SVGAGI (reference sequence). The CDR3 loop spans 15 amino acids. This CDR3 is CASIYTGGRDQPQHF. For the CDR3, the DNA is TGTGCCAGCATCTACACCGGGGGACGGGATCAGCCCCAGCATTTT.

The chain uses TRBV7-3 and TRBJ2-2, with 8 positions matching TRBD1. The CDR3 runs to 15 residues. Germline values: CDR1 SGHTA, CDR2 FQGTGA. The junction had 8 bases not matched to a gene; V was cut back by 4 bases and J by 7 bases. For the CDR3, the DNA is TGTGCCAGCAGCTCTTGGACAGGGTTGAGCGGGGAGCTGTTTTTT. It encodes CASSSWTGLSGELFF.

This clone was found a few times. The rearrangement uses TRBV4-2 and TRBJ2-1; 12 positions agree with TRBD2. From germline, CDR1 is LGHNA and CDR2 YNFKEQ. The CDR3 covers 18 residues. Trimming cost V 1 base and J 7 bases; bases outside gene matches: 11. The DNA of the CDR3 is TGTGCCAGCAGCCAAGGACCACCGACTAGCGGGGGACTTAATGAGCAGTTCTTC. Translating it yields CASSQGPPTSGGLNEQFF.

This chain connects TRBV11-2 to TRBJ1-1, with a weak D call TRBD1 (6 bases). The V gene's germline CDR1 is SGHAT and CDR2 FQNNGV. The CDR3 spans 13 residues. V lost 5 bases to trimming and J lost 3 bases, with 10 bases between them. The DNA of the CDR3 is TGTGCCAGCAGCCTTAGGGGGTACACTGAAGCTTTCTTT. Translated, it gives CASSLRGYTEAFF.

V gene TRBV23-1 combines with J gene TRBJ2-2; the match to TRBD1 covers 8 bases. TRBV23-1 is reported as an ORF; its role is uncertain. There are 18 residues in the CDR3. J lost 4 bases, V lost 0 bases, and 10 bases had no gene match. Here the CDR3 reads CASSQSSRGQRGTGELFF. Written as DNA, the CDR3 is TGCGCCAGCAGTCAATCATCCAGGGGGCAACGTGGCACCGGGGAGCTGTTTTTT.

This rearrangement joins TRBV10-2 to TRBJ2-5; D possibly corresponds to TRBD2 (6 bases). The CDR3 extends over 19 amino acids. The germline V gene has CDR1 WSHSY and CDR2 SAAADI. V dropped 1 base and J dropped 1 base, with 22 bases sitting between them. CDR3 sequence reads: CASSEFFRDSQVGQETQYF. The CDR3 coding sequence is TGCGCCAGCAGTGAGTTTTTTAGGGACTCTCAGGTGGGCCAAGAGACCCAGTACTTC.

The rearrangement uses TRBV5-1 and TRBJ2-3; 9 bases are a match to TRBD1. V lost 4 bases and J lost 4; bases outside the gene matches: 13. Germline-derived CDR1 and CDR2 are SGHRS and YFSETQ. This CDR3 has 17 amino acids. CDR3 DNA sequence: TGCGCCAGCAGCCGATTACCACCGGGACAGGGAGCAGATACGCAGTATTTT. The encoded protein is CASSRLPPGQGADTQYF.

The chain is built from TRBV27 and TRBJ2-1, with 13 positions matching TRBD2. Germline CDR1 reads MNHEY; CDR2 reads SMNVEV (reference sequence). The CDR3 length is 17 residues. V gave up 5 bases and J gave up 8 bases; unmatched junction bases: 12. The CDR3 DNA reads as TGTGCCAGCAGTAGACCCCCGGGACTAGCGGGGCTCGATGAGCAGTTCTTC. Its protein is CASSRPPGLAGLDEQFF.

The chain employs TRBV18 and TRBJ2-1, with D hard to call. This CDR3 is built from 16 residues. V was shortened by 1 base and J by 6 bases, with 16 bases between the two germline ends. Germline CDR1 KGHSH, CDR2 LQKENI. The CDR3 sequence: CASSPLFGQRVNEQFF. CDR3 DNA: TGTGCCAGCTCACCACTGTTCGGTCAACGGGTCAATGAGCAGTTCTTC. Together with reference TRBV18 and TRBJ2-1, the CDR3 gives the full variable domain: NAGVMQNPRHLVRRRGQEARLRCSPMKGHSHVYWYRQLPEEGLKFMVYLQKENIIDESGMPKERFSAEFPKEGPSILRIQQVVRGDSAAYFCASSPLFGQRVNEQFFGPGTRLTVL.

This chain links TRBV27 with TRBJ2-3, with D possibly being TRBD2 (5 bases). The CDR3 extends over 17 amino acids. V was shortened by 5 bases and J by 2 bases, with 20 bases between the two germline ends. Germline V gene data show CDR1 as MNHEY and CDR2 as SMNVEV (reference sequence). DNA for the CDR3: TGTGCCAGCAGTCTCACAACGGGGAGAAGCCACACAGATACGCAGTATTTT. Translation gives CASSLTTGRSHTDTQYF.

The chain uses TRBV9 and TRBJ2-1; 10 bases are shared with TRBD1. Germline V gene data show CDR1 as SGDLS and CDR2 as YYNGEE. Germline trimming cut 0 bases from V and 9 bases from J; bases unmatched to any gene: 6. The CDR3 has 15 residues. The CDR3 sequence is CASSVVGQGYGEQFF. The CDR3 bases are TGTGCCAGCAGCGTAGTGGGACAGGGGTACGGTGAGCAGTTCTTC. Full variable domain (rest looked up from reference TRBV9 and TRBJ2-1): DSGVTQTPKHLITATGQRVTLRCSPRSGDLSVYWYQQSLDQGLQFLIQYYNGEERAKGNILERFSAQQFPDLHSELNLSSLELGDSALYFCASSVVGQGYGEQFFGPGTRLTVL.

The rearrangement joins TRBV27 to TRBJ2-7; 7 bases match TRBD1. The germline gives CDR1 MNHEY, CDR2 SMNVEV (reference sequence). The junction had 7 bases not matched to a gene; V was cut back by 6 bases and J by 5 bases. The CDR3 is 13 residues long. As DNA, the CDR3 is TGTGCCAGCAGCCAGCTCCAGGGGGACGAGCAGTACTTC. It is translated as CASSQLQGDEQYF.

V gene TRBV19 combines with J gene TRBJ1-2; TRBD1 aligns across 11 bases. Germline-derived CDR1 and CDR2 are LNHDA and SQIVND (reference sequence). J was trimmed by 7 bases and V by 4 bases; bases with no gene match: 14. The CDR3 is made up of 17 amino acids. In nucleotides, the CDR3 is TGTGCCAGTAGTAGGGGACAGGGGGTCGCCTCTGCCAGTGGCTACACCTTC. Translation gives CASSRGQGVASASGYTF.

The rearrangement joins TRBV7-2 to TRBJ2-7, with D possibly being TRBD1 (5 bases). With 1 base removed from V and 7 bases from J, the gap between germline ends came to 14 bases. The CDR3 length is 14 residues. Looked up from germline, CDR1 is SGHTA and CDR2 is FQGNSA. CDR3 amino acids: CASSLVGRVGEQYF. The CDR3 DNA is TGTGCCAGCAGCTTAGTAGGCAGGGTGGGAGAGCAGTACTTC.

This chain connects TRBV5-8 to TRBJ2-5; TRBD2 matches at 8 bases. Germline CDR1 and CDR2: SGHTS and YDEGEE. The CDR3 has 15 amino acids. V was clipped by 3 bases and J by 5 bases; unmatched bases: 9. CDR3 amino acids: CASSSPRGARETQYF. CDR3 bases: TGTGCCAGCAGCTCCCCGCGGGGGGCCAGGGAGACCCAGTACTTC.

V and J are TRBV7-9 and TRBJ1-1, with TRBD1 identical over 7 bases. The CDR3 sequence is 14 residues long. The germline gives CDR1 SEHNR, CDR2 FQNEAQ (reference sequence). V trimming: 1 base; J trimming: 3 bases; junction bases outside the gene matches: 2. The CDR3 sequence is CASSLVTGDTEAFF. The CDR3 nucleotides are TGTGCCAGCAGCTTAGTAACAGGGGACACTGAAGCTTTCTTT.

This chain joins TRBV5-1 and TRBJ1-1; 8 bases line up with TRBD1. CDR1 and CDR2 (germline): SGHRS, YFSETQ. The CDR3 loop spans 14 amino acids. V lost 4 bases, J lost 4 bases, and 6 bases stayed unmatched. The CDR3 nucleotides read TGCGCCAGCAGCCGCGGACAGGGTAGCACTGAAGCTTTCTTT. Its protein is CASSRGQGSTEAFF.

The rearrangement links TRBV5-1 to TRBJ2-2; possibly TRBD1 for D (6 bases). Trimming took 4 bases from V and 5 from J, leaving 21 bases between them. There are 17 residues in the CDR3. The V gene's germline CDR1 is SGHRS and CDR2 YFSETQ. Written as DNA, the CDR3 is TGCGCCAGCAGCCCAGCACCCCAGGGGACGGGTACCGGGGAGCTGTTTTTT. This translates into CASSPAPQGTGTGELFF.

The chain recombines TRBV18 with TRBJ2-5; maybe TRBD1 (6 bases). The CDR3 spans 14 residues. With 2 bases removed from V and 4 bases from J, the gap between germline ends came to 11 bases. The V gene's germline CDR1 is KGHSH and CDR2 LQKENI. In DNA, the CDR3 is TGTGCCAGCTCACCAGCAGGGGTTACAGAGACCCAGTACTTC. Its translation is CASSPAGVTETQYF. The full variable domain, with the rest looked up from reference TRBV18 and TRBJ2-5, is NAGVMQNPRHLVRRRGQEARLRCSPMKGHSHVYWYRQLPEEGLKFMVYLQKENIIDESGMPKERFSAEFPKEGPSILRIQQVVRGDSAAYFCASSPAGVTETQYFGPGTRLLVL.

The rearrangement links TRBV27 to TRBJ2-3; 11 nucleotides line up with TRBD2. The germline V gene encodes CDR1 MNHEY and CDR2 SMNVEV (reference sequence). V shed 5 bases, J shed 0 bases, and the junction held 7 bases outside the gene matches. The CDR3 extends over 17 amino acids. The chain's CDR3 is CASSPGLAETSTDTQYF. CDR3 coding DNA: TGTGCCAGCAGTCCGGGACTAGCGGAGACTAGCACAGATACGCAGTATTTT.

This rearrangement joins TRBV9 to TRBJ2-7; 7 nucleotides agree with TRBD2. This CDR3 comprises 15 residues. In germline, CDR1 is SGDLS, CDR2 YYNGEE. Trimming took 0 bases from V and 2 from J; bases not matched to a gene: 5. The CDR3 reads CASSVGSGEAYEQYF. The CDR3 DNA reads TGTGCCAGCAGCGTAGGAAGCGGGGAGGCCTACGAGCAGTACTTC.